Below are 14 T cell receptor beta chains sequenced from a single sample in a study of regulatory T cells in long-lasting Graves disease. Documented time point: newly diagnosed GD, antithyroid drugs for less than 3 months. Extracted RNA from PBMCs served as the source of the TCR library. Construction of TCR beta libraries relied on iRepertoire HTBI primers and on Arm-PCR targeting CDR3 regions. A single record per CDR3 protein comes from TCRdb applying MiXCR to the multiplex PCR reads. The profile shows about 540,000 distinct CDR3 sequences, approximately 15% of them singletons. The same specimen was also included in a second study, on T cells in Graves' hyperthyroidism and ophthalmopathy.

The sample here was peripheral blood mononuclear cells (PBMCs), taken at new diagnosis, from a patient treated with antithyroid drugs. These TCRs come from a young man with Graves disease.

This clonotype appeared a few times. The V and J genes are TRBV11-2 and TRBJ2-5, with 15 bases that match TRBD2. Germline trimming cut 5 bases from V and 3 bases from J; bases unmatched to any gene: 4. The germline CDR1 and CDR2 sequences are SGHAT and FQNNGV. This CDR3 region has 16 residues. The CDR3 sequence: CASSRTSGRVEETQYF. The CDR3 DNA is TGTGCCAGCAGCCGGACTAGCGGGAGGGTTGAAGAGACCCAGTACTTC. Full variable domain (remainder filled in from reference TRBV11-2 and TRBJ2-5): EAGVAQSPRYKIIEKRQSVAFWCNPISGHATLYWYQQILGQGPKLLIQFQNNGVVDDSQLPKDRFSAERLKGVDSTLKIQPAKLEDSAVYLCASSRTSGRVEETQYFGPGTRLLVL.

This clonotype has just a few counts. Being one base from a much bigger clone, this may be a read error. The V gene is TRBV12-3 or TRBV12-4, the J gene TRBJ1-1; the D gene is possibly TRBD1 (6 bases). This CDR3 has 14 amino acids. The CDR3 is CASITGNWNTEAVF. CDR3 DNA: TGTGCCAGCATCACAGGGAATTGGAACACTGAAGCTGTCTTT.

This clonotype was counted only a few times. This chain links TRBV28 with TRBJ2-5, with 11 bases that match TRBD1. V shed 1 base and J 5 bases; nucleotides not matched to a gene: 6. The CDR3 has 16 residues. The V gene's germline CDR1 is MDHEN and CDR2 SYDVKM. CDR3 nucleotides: TGTGCCAGCAGTTTATCCGGGACAGGGGGAAGTGAGACCCAGTACTTC. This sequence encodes CASSLSGTGGSETQYF.

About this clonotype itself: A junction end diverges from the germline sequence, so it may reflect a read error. CDR3: CAGSLGSGRTYEQYF. The CDR3 bases are TGTGCCGGCAGTTTAGGGAGCGGTCGTACCTACGAGCAGTACTTC. The chain couples TRBV27 to TRBJ2-7, with a tentative D call TRBD2 (5 bases). This CDR3 has 15 amino acids. Germline V lookup: CDR1 MNHEY, CDR2 SMNVEV (reference sequence).

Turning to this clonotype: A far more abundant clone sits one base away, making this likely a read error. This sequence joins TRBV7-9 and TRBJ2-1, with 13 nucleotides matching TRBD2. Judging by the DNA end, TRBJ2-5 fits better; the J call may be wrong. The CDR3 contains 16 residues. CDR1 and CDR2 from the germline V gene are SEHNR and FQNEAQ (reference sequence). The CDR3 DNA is TGTGTCAGCAGCCAACTAGCGGGAGGGCCCTATGAGACCCAGTACTTC. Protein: CVSSQLAGGPYETQYF.

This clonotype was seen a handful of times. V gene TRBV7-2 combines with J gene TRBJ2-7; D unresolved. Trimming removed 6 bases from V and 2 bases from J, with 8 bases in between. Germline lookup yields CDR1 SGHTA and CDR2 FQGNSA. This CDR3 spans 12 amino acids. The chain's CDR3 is CASSWSPYEQYF. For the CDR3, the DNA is TGTGCCAGCAGTTGGTCGCCCTACGAGCAGTACTTC.

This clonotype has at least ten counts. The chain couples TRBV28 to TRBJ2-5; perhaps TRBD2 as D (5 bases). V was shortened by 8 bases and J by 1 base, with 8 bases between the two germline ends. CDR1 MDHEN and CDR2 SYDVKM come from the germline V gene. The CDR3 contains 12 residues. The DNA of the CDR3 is TGTGCCAGCCGAGGGATCCAAGAGACCCAGTACTTC. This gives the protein CASRGIQETQYF.

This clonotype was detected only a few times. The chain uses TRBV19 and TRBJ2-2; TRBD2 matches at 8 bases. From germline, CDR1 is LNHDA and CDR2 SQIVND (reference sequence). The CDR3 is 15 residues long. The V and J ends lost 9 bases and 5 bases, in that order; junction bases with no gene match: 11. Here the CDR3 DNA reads TGTGCCAGCCGAGGAAGCGGGAGAGAAACCGGGGAGCTGTTTTTT. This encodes CASRGSGRETGELFF.

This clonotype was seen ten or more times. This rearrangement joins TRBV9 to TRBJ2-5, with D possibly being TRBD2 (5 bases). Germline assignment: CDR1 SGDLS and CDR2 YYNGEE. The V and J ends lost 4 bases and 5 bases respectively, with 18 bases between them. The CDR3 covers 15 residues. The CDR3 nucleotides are TGTGCCAGCAGCCCGTCGGCCCGGTCGGGGGAGACCCAGTACTTC. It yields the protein CASSPSARSGETQYF.

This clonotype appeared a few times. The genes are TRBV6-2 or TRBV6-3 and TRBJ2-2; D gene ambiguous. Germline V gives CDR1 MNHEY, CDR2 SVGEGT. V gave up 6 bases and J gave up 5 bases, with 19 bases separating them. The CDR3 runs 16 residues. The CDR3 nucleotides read TGTGCCAGCAGCCCCAGAGGCAGCTTTATAACCGGGGAGCTGTTTTTT. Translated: CASSPRGSFITGELFF.

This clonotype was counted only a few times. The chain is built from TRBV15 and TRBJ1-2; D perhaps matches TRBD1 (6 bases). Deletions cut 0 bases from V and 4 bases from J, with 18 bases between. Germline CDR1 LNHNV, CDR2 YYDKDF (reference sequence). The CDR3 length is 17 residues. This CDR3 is CATSREVGTPRIYGYTF. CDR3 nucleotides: TGTGCCACCAGCAGAGAGGTGGGGACACCGAGGATCTATGGCTACACCTTC. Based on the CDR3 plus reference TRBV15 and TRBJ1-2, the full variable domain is DAMVIQNPRYQVTQFGKPVTLSCSQTLNHNVMYWYQQKSSQAPKLLFHYYDKDFNNEADTPDNFQSRRPNTSFCFLDIRSPGLGDTAMYLCATSREVGTPRIYGYTFGSGTRLTVV.

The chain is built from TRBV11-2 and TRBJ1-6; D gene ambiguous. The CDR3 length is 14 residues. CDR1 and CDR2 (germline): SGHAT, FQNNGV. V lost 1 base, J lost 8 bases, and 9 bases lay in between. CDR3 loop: CASSLAFGDSPLHF. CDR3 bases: TGTGCCAGCAGCTTAGCCTTCGGGGATTCACCCCTCCACTTT.

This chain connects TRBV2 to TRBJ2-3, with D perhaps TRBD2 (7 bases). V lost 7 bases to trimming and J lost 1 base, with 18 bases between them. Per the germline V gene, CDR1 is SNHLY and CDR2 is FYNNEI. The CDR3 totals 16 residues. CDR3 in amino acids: CASTPSGEGGTDTQYF. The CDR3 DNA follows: TGTGCCAGCACCCCGAGCGGGGAGGGGGGCACAGATACGCAGTATTTT.

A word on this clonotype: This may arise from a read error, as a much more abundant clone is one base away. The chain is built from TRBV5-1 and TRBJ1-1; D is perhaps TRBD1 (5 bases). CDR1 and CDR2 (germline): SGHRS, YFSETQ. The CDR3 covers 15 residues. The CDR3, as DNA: TGCACCAGCAGCTTGGATTACAGGACGAACACTGAAGCTTTCTTT. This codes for CTSSLDYRTNTEAFF.